What follows describes a single T cell receptor beta chain. This entry belongs to a study of blood T cell repertoires in COVID-19. Whole-study context: Material from acute and convalescent COVID-19 was sourced from the United States, Italy and Spain.

TCRdb's table, derived via immunoSEQ multiplex PCR, lists solely in-frame clones and lacks some. The sample holds 150,000 or so clones; 84% are singletons and the top ten take around 7.7%. The germline gives CDR1 SGHTA, CDR2 FQGNSA. The CDR3 is made up of 14 amino acids. V lost 8 bases and J lost 4, with 18 bases in between. This clonotype was obtained from a man in his forties or fifties who had recovered from COVID-19. The chain uses TRBV7-2 and TRBJ2-7, with a possible D match to TRBD2 (5 bases). Sample: peripheral blood. For the CDR3, the DNA is TGTGCCAGCTCTAGGGCAGGAGGAAGATACGAGCAGTACTTC. Amino acid sequence: CASSRAGGRYEQYF.